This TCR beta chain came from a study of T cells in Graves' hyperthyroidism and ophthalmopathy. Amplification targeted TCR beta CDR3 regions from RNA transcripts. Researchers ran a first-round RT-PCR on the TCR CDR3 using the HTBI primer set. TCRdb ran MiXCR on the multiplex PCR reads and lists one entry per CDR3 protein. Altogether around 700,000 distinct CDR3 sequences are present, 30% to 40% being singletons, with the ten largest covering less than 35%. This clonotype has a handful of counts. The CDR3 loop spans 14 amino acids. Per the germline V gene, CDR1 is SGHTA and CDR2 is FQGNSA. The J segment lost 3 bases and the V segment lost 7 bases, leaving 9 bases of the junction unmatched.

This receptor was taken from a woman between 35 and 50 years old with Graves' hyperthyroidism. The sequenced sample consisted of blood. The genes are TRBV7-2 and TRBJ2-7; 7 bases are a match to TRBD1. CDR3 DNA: TGTGCCAGCAACGTGCAGGGGGTTGACTACGAGCAGTACTTC. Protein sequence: CASNVQGVDYEQYF.